This is a list of T cell receptor beta chains from one sample in a study of shared clonotypes between healthy human individuals. Clones were read by immunoSEQ multiplex PCR, and TCRdb kept only the in-frame ones, dropping some. The profile shows some 2.3 million clones, approximately 95% of them singletons. The source material was naive CD4+ T cells from PBMCs. These receptors all come from a man aged 18 to 30 in good health. Some clones in this sample may be carry-over from other donors' samples. The CDR3 runs from the conserved cysteine through the conserved F or W. The D gene is left open where the match is weak. Clone sizes are given selectively: once, few, many, or a class where the clone is expanded.

CDR3	DNA	size	V	J	D
CASSADRDRVDQPQHF	TGTGCCAGCAGTGCCGACCGGGACAGGGTAGACCAGCCCCAGCATTTT	NA	TRBV6-1	TRBJ1-5	TRBD1
CASSVEPGAPRNTGELFF	TGTGCCAGCAGCGTAGAGCCTGGGGCGCCCCGGAACACCGGGGAGCTGTTTTTT	NA	TRBV9	TRBJ2-2	NA
CASRTLAGQVYGEKLFF	TGTGCCAGCAGGACACTTGCTGGACAGGTCTATGGGGAAAAACTGTTTTTT	NA	TRBV28	TRBJ1-4	TRBD1
CASSPQGEGGEQYF	TGTGCCAGCAGCCCACAGGGGGAGGGTGGCGAGCAGTACTTC	NA	TRBV7-3	TRBJ2-7	NA
CASSASGSGTDTQYF	TGTGCCAGCAGTGCGAGCGGGAGTGGCACAGATACGCAGTATTTT	NA	TRBV6-1	TRBJ2-3	TRBD2
CASRRQASTDTQYF	TGTGCCAGTAGGAGACAGGCGAGTACAGATACGCAGTATTTT	NA	TRBV19	TRBJ2-3	NA
CAIREQGQGTGYTF	TGTGCCATCAGGGAACAGGGACAGGGGACGGGCTACACCTTC	NA	TRBV10-3	TRBJ1-2	TRBD1
CAIKQDRSTEAFF	TGTGCCATCAAGCAGGACAGGTCTACTGAAGCTTTCTTT	few	TRBV10-3	TRBJ1-1	TRBD1
CASSSSGREQFF	TGTGCCAGCAGCTCGAGCGGGCGAGAGCAGTTCTTC	NA	TRBV9	TRBJ2-1	NA
CASSITTLREQYF	TGTGCCAGTAGTATAACTACTCTACGGGAGCAGTACTTC	NA	TRBV19	TRBJ2-7	NA
CASSPRGTEAFF	TGTGCCAGCAGCCCCCGAGGGACTGAAGCTTTCTTT	NA	TRBV9	TRBJ1-1	NA
CASSLRLRTEAFF	TGTGCCAGTAGCCTGAGGCTGAGGACTGAAGCTTTCTTT	NA	TRBV19	TRBJ1-1	NA
CASSSGRSYEQFF	TGTGCCAGCAGTTCCGGGAGATCTTATGAGCAGTTCTTC	NA	TRBV28	TRBJ2-1	NA
CASSDPAKGNTEAFF	TGTGCCAGCTCTGACCCGGCTAAGGGTAACACTGAAGCTTTCTTT	NA	TRBV18	TRBJ1-1	NA
CASKLPGQGYGYTF	TGTGCCAGCAAGCTACCGGGACAGGGCTATGGCTACACCTTC	NA	TRBV28	TRBJ1-2	TRBD1
CASSVGGSTDTQYF	TGTGCCAGCAGTGTCGGAGGGAGCACAGATACGCAGTATTTT	NA	TRBV28	TRBJ2-3	NA
CASSKTPTTGKNTGELFF	TGCGCCAGCAGTAAAACCCCTACGACAGGGAAGAACACCGGGGAGCTGTTTTTT	NA	TRBV5-1	TRBJ2-2	TRBD1
CSASIRNTIYF	TGCAGTGCTAGTATCAGAAACACCATATATTTT	NA	TRBV20-1	TRBJ1-3	NA
CASSREEHEQYF	TGCGCCAGCAGCCGGGAAGAACACGAGCAGTACTTC	NA	TRBV5-1	TRBJ2-7	NA
CASRGGLAGAKSGNEQFF	TGCGCCAGCAGGGGGGGACTAGCGGGTGCCAAATCGGGCAATGAGCAGTTCTTC	NA	TRBV10-2	TRBJ2-1	TRBD2
CASSQLPDTLNTEAFF	TGTGCCAGCAGCCAACTCCCGGACACACTGAACACTGAAGCTTTCTTT	NA	TRBV7-9	TRBJ1-1	NA
CASSLAVGQIEAFF	TGTGCCAGCAGCTTAGCGGTCGGACAGATTGAAGCTTTCTTT	NA	TRBV7-8	TRBJ1-1	NA
CSAKDRGREETQYF	TGCAGCGCCAAAGACAGGGGGCGGGAGGAGACCCAGTACTTC	NA	TRBV29-1	TRBJ2-5	TRBD1
CASSLGGGYEQYF	TGTGCCAGCAGCTTAGGGGGCGGCTACGAGCAGTACTTC	NA	TRBV7-8	TRBJ2-7	NA
CASSDGRAGNTIYF	TGTGCCAGCAGTGATGGTAGGGCTGGAAACACCATATATTTT	once	TRBV25-1	TRBJ1-3	NA
CATSRTYGRHTGELFF	TGTGCCACCAGCAGAACCTACGGGAGACACACCGGGGAGCTGTTTTTT	NA	TRBV15	TRBJ2-2	NA
CSVSQGLAGTYNEQFF	TGCAGCGTTAGCCAAGGACTAGCGGGAACCTACAATGAGCAGTTCTTC	once	TRBV29-1	TRBJ2-1	TRBD2
CASSTGPGELFF	TGCGCCAGCAGCACGGGACCGGGGGAGCTGTTTTTT	NA	TRBV5-1	TRBJ2-2	NA
CASSIDIGGRRWAQYF	TGTGCCAGTAGTATAGATATTGGCGGGAGGCGCTGGGCGCAGTACTTC	NA	TRBV19	TRBJ2-7	TRBD2
CASSSSDTQYF	TGTGCCAGCAGTTCTTCAGATACGCAGTATTTT	NA	TRBV28	TRBJ2-3	NA
CASSQDISGIYTDTQYF	TGTGCCAGCAGCCAAGATATTAGCGGGATCTACACAGATACGCAGTATTTT	NA	TRBV4-2	TRBJ2-3	TRBD2
CASSPYSPGQPQHF	TGCGCCAGCAGCCCCTATTCGCCGGGGCAGCCCCAGCATTTT	once	TRBV4-1	TRBJ1-5	NA
CATAEQGSYEQYF	TGTGCCACTGCCGAACAGGGCTCATACGAGCAGTACTTC	NA	TRBV18	TRBJ2-7	NA
CASSRLAGGRIDEQFF	TGTGCCAGCAGCCGACTAGCGGGAGGGCGTATCGATGAGCAGTTCTTC	NA	TRBV11-2	TRBJ2-1	TRBD2
CSVRGKLTDTQYF	TGCAGCGTTCGGGGGAAACTCACAGATACGCAGTATTTT	NA	TRBV29-1	TRBJ2-3	NA
CASSRTEATNEKLFF	TGTGCCAGCAGCCGGACGGAAGCAACTAATGAAAAACTGTTTTTT	once	TRBV7-9	TRBJ1-4	NA
CASSPPGSAGAEFEAFF	TGTGCCAGCTCACCACCTGGGTCAGCCGGGGCCGAATTTGAAGCTTTCTTT	NA	TRBV18	TRBJ1-1	NA
CASSPQNPTYNEQFF	TGTGCCAGCAGCCCACAAAATCCCACCTACAATGAGCAGTTCTTC	NA	TRBV7-9	TRBJ2-1	NA
CASSGRALAGDEQYF	TGTGCCAGCAGCGGACGCGCTTTGGCGGGAGACGAGCAGTACTTC	NA	TRBV7-2	TRBJ2-7	TRBD2
CASGASGADTQYF	TGTGCCAGCGGCGCTAGCGGGGCAGATACGCAGTATTTT	NA	TRBV2	TRBJ2-3	TRBD2
CASSRTLAGGSYEQYF	TGTGCCAGCAGCCGGACCCTAGCGGGAGGGAGCTACGAGCAGTACTTC	NA	TRBV5-4	TRBJ2-7	TRBD2
CASSQGGSSYNEQFF	TGCGCCAGCAGCCAAGGGGGGAGCTCCTACAATGAGCAGTTCTTC	once	TRBV4-1	TRBJ2-1	NA
CASTRLAGGSRNEQFF	TGTGCCAGCACCCGACTAGCGGGAGGGAGTAGGAATGAGCAGTTCTTC	NA	TRBV27	TRBJ2-1	TRBD2
CASSLAGLAVTDTQYF	TGTGCCAGCAGCTTGGCTGGACTAGCGGTTACAGATACGCAGTATTTT	NA	TRBV5-6	TRBJ2-3	TRBD2